Included here is one T cell receptor (beta chain) sequence, with context. The length of the CDR3 is 16 residues. Germline V lookup: CDR1 LGHNA, CDR2 YSLEER. Unmatched junction bases numbered 9, after V lost 3 bases and J lost 3 bases. Produced via immunoSEQ multiplex PCR; TCRdb's table is partial and in-frame only. The profile shows 55,000 to 70,000 clones, 80% to 90% of them singletons. This record comes from a study of Tregs in tolerant kidney transplant recipients. This sequence originates from a human donor who received a combined kidney and bone marrow transplant. The V gene is TRBV4-3, the J gene TRBJ2-7, with TRBD1 matching 9 bases. The sequencing used Tregs from blood, collected before the transplant. The DNA for the CDR3 is TGCGCCAGCAGCCACCCACCGGACAGGGGATTCTACGAGCAGTACTTC. This codes for CASSHPPDRGFYEQYF.